This record concerns one TCR beta chain sequence. This clonotype has ten or more counts. The antigen it binds to is not known. Nothing much larger sits one base from this clone, and base qualities are not available. The sample comes from a study of identical twins listed by TCRdb under 2016. For the wider study: To test whether fetal clonotypes persist, this study deep-sequenced TCR alpha and beta repertoires from monozygotic twins, from unrelated adults of various ages, and from cord blood. Replicate twin experiments were performed at different times using different library preparation protocols to rule out contamination.

Here is what the overall study found, with its caveats: Invariant T cells such as MAIT and iNKT could partly confound zero-insertion analyses, though diverse VJ usage argued against this for most clonotypes. Compared with coincidental sharing between unrelated individuals, out-of-frame TCR alpha sequences shared between twins showed an excess of sequences with low generation probability. A weaker excess of twin sharing was found in beta out-of-frame sequences because the signal-to-noise ratio was lowered by fewer shared sequences. Conclusions relied on cross-sectional statistical analysis, since the same donors could not be followed over many years. In monozygotic twins, recombination models systematically underestimated out-of-frame TCR alpha sharing, but the models matched the sharing seen between unrelated individuals. Fewer insertions were carried by abundant cord blood beta clonotypes, a similar but weaker trend appeared in young adult naive repertoires, and no such trend appeared in memory repertoires.

The protocol used for the library was 5' RACE. TCRdb names Illumina HiSeq 2000 as the instrument used. Template switching added a universal primer binding site, and the final cDNA carried a unique molecular identifier that allowed TCR cDNA molecules to be counted accurately. First-strand cDNA for TCR alpha and beta chains was synthesized from specific primers in the conserved constant-segment region. To control for contamination, each cDNA library was double barcoded with a SMART-Mk sample barcode plus Illumina barcodes. TruSeq adapter sequences along with Illumina sample barcodes were introduced in two successive PCR steps. TCR alpha and beta cDNA libraries were sequenced on the Illumina HiSeq platform with custom primers. The original methods were these. MiGEC was used to process raw reads and extract unique molecular identifiers, and MiXCR was used to find CDR3 positions. Recombination models were inferred per individual with the repgenHMM and IGoR tools using an EM algorithm. The tcR package in R was used for shared clonotype analysis, with sharing normalized by the product of cloneset sizes. Out-of-frame nonproductive sequences were analyzed to study raw recombination free of thymic and clonal selection effects. TCRdb handled the public reads itself, with Q25 trimming in fastp and clone calling in MiXCR, and kept productive beta chains. Rows merge per CDR3 protein into single entries with the most common DNA and genes. TCRdb, rather than the study authors, made the V and J calls. The sample data list 420,000 or so distinct CDR3 sequences, and around 18% of these were observed just once. 9% to 15% of the sample lies in the top ten.

Only healthy Caucasian donors were included. Three unrelated non-twin adults were also sequenced: a male aged 18 to 30, a male aged 50 to 59 and a female aged 50 to 59. Miltenyi CD45RO+ enrichment and human naive T-cell isolation kits were used to isolate memory (CD45RO+) and naive T cells from PBMC. What was sequenced was naive T cells sorted from blood. This specimen's cell subset or site label, interpreted: cells isolated with a human naive T-cell isolation kit. This clonotype was sampled from a man aged 50-59 years in good health.

Read as DNA, the sequence is TGTGCCAGCAGACTCGGACAGGGTGGTTACGAGCAGTACTTC. Its translation is CASRLGQGGYEQYF. Rearrangement joined TRBV6-5 to TRBJ2-7, with 8 bases in between that match TRBD1. V is trimmed back by 6 bases and J by 4 bases, and the junction contains 8 bases that no gene match accounts for. Counted from cysteine to phenylalanine, this CDR3 has 14 amino acids. Here the CDR3 DNA is all that survives: 42 bases in frame from base 1. CDR1 and CDR2, looked up from the germline V gene, are MNHEY and SVGAGI.